Each of the 7 T cell receptor beta chains below was sequenced from the same sample in a study of Graves' ophthalmopathy and Graves' hyperthyroidism. RNA transcripts yielded amplified TCR beta CDR3 regions. A first-round RT-PCR used HTBI primers, followed by a second-round multiplex PCR. TCRdb re-analysed the multiplex PCR reads in MiXCR, keeping a single row per CDR3 protein. The sample lists just over 600,000 distinct CDR3 sequences, about 20% occurring once. The sequenced sample was peripheral blood. The receptor source for this set is a woman aged 18-35 years with stable Graves' hyperthyroidism. Some clones in this sample may be carry-over from other donors' samples.

This clonotype was observed many times. The chain recombines TRBV2 with TRBJ2-7, with a weak D call TRBD2 (6 bases). This CDR3 comprises 15 residues. V lost 3 bases and J 4 bases, leaving 16 bases between the germline ends. CDR1 is SNHLY and CDR2 is FYNNEI in the germline V gene. The CDR3 nucleotides read TGTGCCAGCAGTGATCCCCTGCGGGGTTGGTACGAGCAGTACTTC. The encoded protein is CASSDPLRGWYEQYF.

This clonotype was counted many times. The chain employs TRBV6-2 or TRBV6-3 and TRBJ1-1; 9 nucleotides agree with TRBD1. Germline CDR1 MNHEY, CDR2 SVGEGT. CDR3 length: 18 amino acids. The V segment lost 0 bases and the J segment 1 base; nucleotides outside the gene matches: 9. This CDR3 reads CASSYSMGQGLANTEAFF. The DNA of the CDR3 is TGTGCCAGCAGTTACTCGATGGGACAGGGTCTTGCGAACACTGAAGCTTTCTTT.

The J gene is TRBJ1-2, the V gene TRBV13, with D perhaps matching TRBD1 (6 bases). Germline loops: CDR1 PRHDT, CDR2 FYEKMQ (reference sequence). The V end was cut by 3 bases, the J end by 8 bases, with 10 bases between. The CDR3 covers 12 residues. The CDR3 DNA reads as TGTGCCAGCAGCTTCTGGACAGCCGGCTACACCTTC. Translating gives CASSFWTAGYTF.

This clonotype has ten or more counts. The chain couples TRBV5-1 to TRBJ2-7; TRBD1 matches at 9 bases. CDR1 and CDR2 (germline): SGHRS, YFSETQ. This CDR3 comprises 15 residues. Trimming at V came to 1 base and at J to 2 bases, leaving 4 bases not matched to a gene. The CDR3 loop is CASSLTGQGTYEQYF. As DNA, the CDR3 is TGCGCCAGCAGCTTGACGGGACAGGGTACCTACGAGCAGTACTTC.

V usage is TRBV20-1 and J usage is TRBJ2-2, with D possibly TRBD2 on 6 matching bases. Germline V lookup: CDR1 DFQATT, CDR2 SNEGSKA (reference sequence). The CDR3 totals 15 residues. V was cut by 0 bases and J by 3 bases, with 11 bases left in between. Written as DNA, the CDR3 is TGCAGTGCTAGAGATTTAACGGGGGACACCGGGGAGCTGTTTTTT. Protein sequence: CSARDLTGDTGELFF.

Regarding this clonotype: A read error may be the cause here, since a much bigger clone is one base away. J is TRBJ1-2 and V is TRBV19, with a tentative D call TRBD1 (5 bases). The CDR3 totals 14 residues. Per the germline V gene, CDR1 is LNHDA and CDR2 is SQIVND (reference sequence). CDR3 sequence reads: CASSITGPNYGYSF. In nucleotides, the CDR3 is TGTGCCAGTAGTATCACGGGGCCTAACTATGGCTACTCCTTC.

The sample holds many counts of this clonotype. The chain recombines TRBV6-1 with TRBJ1-1, with 8 positions matching TRBD1. This CDR3 spans 13 amino acids. J was trimmed by 5 bases and V by 3 bases; bases with no gene match: 2. Germline V gene sequence: CDR1 MNHNS, CDR2 SASEGT. CDR3 DNA sequence: TGTGCCAGCAGTGACAGGGGGCGGACTGAAGCTTTCTTT. This encodes CASSDRGRTEAFF.